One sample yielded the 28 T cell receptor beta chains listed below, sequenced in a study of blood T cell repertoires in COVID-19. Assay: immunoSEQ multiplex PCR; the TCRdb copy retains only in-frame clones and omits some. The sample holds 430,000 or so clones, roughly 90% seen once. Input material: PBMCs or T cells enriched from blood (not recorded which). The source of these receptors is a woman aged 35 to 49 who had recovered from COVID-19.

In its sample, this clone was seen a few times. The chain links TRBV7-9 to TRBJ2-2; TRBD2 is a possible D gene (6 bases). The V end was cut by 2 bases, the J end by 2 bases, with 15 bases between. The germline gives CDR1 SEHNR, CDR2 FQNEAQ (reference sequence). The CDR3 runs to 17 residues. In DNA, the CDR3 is TGTGCCAGCAGCTTATATCTTGGGGCGGGAAACACCGGGGAGCTGTTTTTT. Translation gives CASSLYLGAGNTGELFF.

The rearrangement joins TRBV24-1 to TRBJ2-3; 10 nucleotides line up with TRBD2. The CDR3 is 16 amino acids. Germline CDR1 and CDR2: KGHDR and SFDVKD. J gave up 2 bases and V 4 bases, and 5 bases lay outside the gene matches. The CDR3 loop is CATSDHGLAVTDTQYF. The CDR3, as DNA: TGTGCCACCAGTGACCATGGACTAGCGGTCACAGATACGCAGTATTTT.

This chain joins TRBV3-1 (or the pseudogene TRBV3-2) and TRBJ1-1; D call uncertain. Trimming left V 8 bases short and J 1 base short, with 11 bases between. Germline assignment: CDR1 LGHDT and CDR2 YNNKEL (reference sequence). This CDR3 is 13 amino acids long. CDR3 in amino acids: CASGDDPNTEAFF. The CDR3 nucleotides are TGTGCCAGCGGAGACGATCCGAACACTGAAGCTTTCTTT.

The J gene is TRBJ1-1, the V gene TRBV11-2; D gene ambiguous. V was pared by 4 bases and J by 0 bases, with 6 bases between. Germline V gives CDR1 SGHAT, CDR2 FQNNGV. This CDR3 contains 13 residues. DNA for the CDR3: TGTGCCAGCAGCTCCCTAATGAACACTGAAGCTTTCTTT. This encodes CASSSLMNTEAFF.

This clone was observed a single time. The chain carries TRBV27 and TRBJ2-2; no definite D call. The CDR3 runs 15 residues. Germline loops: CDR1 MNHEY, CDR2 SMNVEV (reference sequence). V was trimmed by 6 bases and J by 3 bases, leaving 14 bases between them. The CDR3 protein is CASSPQVGYTGELFF. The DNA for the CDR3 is TGTGCCAGCAGCCCCCAGGTGGGTTACACCGGGGAGCTGTTTTTT.

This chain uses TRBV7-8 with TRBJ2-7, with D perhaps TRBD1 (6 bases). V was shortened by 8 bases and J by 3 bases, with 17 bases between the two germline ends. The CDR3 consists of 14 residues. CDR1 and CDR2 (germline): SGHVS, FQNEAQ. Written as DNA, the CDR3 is TGTGCCAGCTCGCTAGGGGGACGACTCTACGAGCAGTACTTC. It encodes CASSLGGRLYEQYF.

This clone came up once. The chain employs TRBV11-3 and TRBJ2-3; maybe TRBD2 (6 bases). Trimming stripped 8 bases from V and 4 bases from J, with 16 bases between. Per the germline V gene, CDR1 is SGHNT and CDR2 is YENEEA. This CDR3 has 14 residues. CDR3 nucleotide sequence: TGTGCCAGCCATAGACTAGATCTGGCAGATACGCAGTATTTT. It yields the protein CASHRLDLADTQYF.

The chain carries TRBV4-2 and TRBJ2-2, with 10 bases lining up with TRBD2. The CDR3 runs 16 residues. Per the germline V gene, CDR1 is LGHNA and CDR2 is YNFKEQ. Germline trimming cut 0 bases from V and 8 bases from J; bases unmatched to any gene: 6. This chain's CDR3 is CASSQESSGSGGELFF. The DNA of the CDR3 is TGTGCCAGCAGCCAAGAGTCTAGCGGGAGTGGGGGGGAGCTGTTTTTT.

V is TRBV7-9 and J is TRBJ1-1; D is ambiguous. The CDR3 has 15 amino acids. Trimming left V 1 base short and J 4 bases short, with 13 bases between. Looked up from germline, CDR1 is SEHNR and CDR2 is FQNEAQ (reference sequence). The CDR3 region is CASSLEALSGTEAFF. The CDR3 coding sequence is TGTGCCAGCAGCTTAGAGGCCCTATCGGGCACTGAAGCTTTCTTT.

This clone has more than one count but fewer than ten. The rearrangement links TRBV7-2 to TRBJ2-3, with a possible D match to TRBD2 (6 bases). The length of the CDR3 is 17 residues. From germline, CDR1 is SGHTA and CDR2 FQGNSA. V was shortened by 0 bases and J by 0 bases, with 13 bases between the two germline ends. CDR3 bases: TGTGCCAGCAGCTTAGCGGTGGGCGGGGCGAGCACAGATACGCAGTATTTT. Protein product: CASSLAVGGASTDTQYF.

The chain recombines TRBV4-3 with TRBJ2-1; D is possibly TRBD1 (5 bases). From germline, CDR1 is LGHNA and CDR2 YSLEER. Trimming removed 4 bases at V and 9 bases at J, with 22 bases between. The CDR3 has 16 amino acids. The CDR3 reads CASSPTQARRTGEQFF. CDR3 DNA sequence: TGCGCCAGCAGCCCAACACAGGCCAGGCGTACAGGTGAGCAGTTCTTC.

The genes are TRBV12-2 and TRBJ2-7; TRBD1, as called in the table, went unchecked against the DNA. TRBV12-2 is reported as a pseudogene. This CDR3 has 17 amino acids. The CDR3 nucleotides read TGTGCAAGTCGCTTAGCGGCGAGGACAGGGGTTTCCTACGAGCAGTACTTC. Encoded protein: CASRLAARTGVSYEQYF.

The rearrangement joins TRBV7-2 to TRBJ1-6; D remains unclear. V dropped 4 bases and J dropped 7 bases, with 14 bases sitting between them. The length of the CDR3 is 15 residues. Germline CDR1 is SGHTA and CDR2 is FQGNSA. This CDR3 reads CASSWGGEKNSPLHF. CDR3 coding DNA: TGTGCCAGCAGCTGGGGTGGGGAGAAGAATTCACCCCTCCACTTT. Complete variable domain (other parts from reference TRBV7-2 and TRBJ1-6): GAGVSQSPSNKVTEKGKDVELRCDPISGHTALYWYRQSLGQGLEFLIYFQGNSAPDKSGLPSDRFSAERTGGSVSTLTIQRTQQEDSAVYLCASSWGGEKNSPLHFGNGTRLTVT.

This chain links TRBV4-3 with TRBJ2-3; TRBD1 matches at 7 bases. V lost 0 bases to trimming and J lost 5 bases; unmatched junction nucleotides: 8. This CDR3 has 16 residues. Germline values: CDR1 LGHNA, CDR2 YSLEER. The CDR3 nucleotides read TGCGCCAGCAGCCAAGATCCCCCCCCAGGGGGAGATACGCAGTATTTT. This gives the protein CASSQDPPPGGDTQYF.

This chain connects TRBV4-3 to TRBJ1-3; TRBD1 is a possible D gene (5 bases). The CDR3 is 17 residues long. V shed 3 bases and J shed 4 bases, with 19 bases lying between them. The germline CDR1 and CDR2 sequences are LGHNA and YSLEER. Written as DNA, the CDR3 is TGCGCCAGCAGCCATTCGGGAGGAGGGGCCCAGGGAAACACCATATATTTT. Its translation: CASSHSGGGAQGNTIYF.

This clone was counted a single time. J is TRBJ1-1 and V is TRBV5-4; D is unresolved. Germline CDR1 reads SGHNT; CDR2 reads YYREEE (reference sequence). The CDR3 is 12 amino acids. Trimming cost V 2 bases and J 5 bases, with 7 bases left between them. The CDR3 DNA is TGTGCCAGCAGCTTTGGGAGGACTGAAGCTTTCTTT. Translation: CASSFGRTEAFF.

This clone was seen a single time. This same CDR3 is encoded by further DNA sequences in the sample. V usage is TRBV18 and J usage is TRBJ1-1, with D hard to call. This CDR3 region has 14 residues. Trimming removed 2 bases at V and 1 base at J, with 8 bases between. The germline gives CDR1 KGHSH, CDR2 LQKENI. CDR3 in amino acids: CASSPTTANTEAFF. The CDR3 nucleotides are TGTGCCAGCTCACCAACTACCGCGAACACTGAAGCTTTCTTT.

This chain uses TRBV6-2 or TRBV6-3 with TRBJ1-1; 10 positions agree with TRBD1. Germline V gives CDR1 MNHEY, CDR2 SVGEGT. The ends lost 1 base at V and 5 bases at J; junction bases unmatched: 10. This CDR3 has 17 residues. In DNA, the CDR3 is TGTGCCAGCAGTTACTATTTTGCCGGGACAGGGGATACTGAAGCTTTCTTT. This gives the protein CASSYYFAGTGDTEAFF.

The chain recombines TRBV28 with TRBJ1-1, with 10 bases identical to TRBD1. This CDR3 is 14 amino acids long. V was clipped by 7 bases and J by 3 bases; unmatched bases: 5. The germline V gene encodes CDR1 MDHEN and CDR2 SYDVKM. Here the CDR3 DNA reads TGTGCCAGCAAGTTCGGACAGGGGGACACTGAAGCTTTCTTT. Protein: CASKFGQGDTEAFF. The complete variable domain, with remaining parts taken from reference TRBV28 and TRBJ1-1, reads DVKVTQSSRYLVKRTGEKVFLECVQDMDHENMFWYRQDPGLGLRLIYFSYDVKMKEKGDIPEGYSVSREKKERFSLILESASTNQTSMYLCASKFGQGDTEAFFGQGTRLTVV.

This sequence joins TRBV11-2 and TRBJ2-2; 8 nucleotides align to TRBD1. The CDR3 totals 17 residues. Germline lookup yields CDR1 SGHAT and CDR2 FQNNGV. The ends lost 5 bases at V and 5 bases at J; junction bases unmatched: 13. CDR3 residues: CASSTLRTGLGTGELFF. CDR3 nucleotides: TGTGCCAGCAGCACCCTAAGGACAGGGCTCGGGACCGGGGAGCTGTTTTTT.

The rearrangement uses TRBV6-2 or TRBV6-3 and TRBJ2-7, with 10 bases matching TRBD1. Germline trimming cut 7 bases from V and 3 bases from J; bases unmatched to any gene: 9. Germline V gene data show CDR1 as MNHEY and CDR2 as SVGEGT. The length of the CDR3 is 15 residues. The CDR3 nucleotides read TGTGCCAGCACCCCCGCCGGGACAGGGGTCTACGAGCAGTACTTC. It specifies CASTPAGTGVYEQYF.

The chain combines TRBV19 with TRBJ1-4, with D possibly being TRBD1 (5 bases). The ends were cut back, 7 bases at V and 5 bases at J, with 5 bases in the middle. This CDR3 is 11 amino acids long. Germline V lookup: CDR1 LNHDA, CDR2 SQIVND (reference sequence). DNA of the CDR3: TGTGCCAGTAAGGGGAATGAAAAACTGTTTTTT. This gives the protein CASKGNEKLFF.

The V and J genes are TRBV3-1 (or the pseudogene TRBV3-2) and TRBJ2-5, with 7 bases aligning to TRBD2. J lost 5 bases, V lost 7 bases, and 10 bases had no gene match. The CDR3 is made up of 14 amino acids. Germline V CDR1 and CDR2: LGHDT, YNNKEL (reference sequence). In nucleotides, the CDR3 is TGTGCCAGCACTAGCGGCTACCCGGGGGAGACCCAGTACTTC. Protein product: CASTSGYPGETQYF.

CDR3 loop: CASSPTSGYSNQPQHF. Here the CDR3 DNA reads TGTGCCAGCAGCCCAACGAGCGGCTATAGCAATCAGCCCCAGCATTTT. The chain recombines TRBV28 with TRBJ1-5; D unclear. The CDR3 has 16 residues. Germline V lookup: CDR1 MDHEN, CDR2 SYDVKM. Trimming took off 6 bases at V and 0 bases at J, with 15 bases between the two ends.

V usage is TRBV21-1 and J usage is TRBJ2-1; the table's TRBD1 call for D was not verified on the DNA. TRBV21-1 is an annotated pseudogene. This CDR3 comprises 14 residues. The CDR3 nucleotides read TGTGCCAGCGCCTATGCTACAGGGGTCGATGAGCAGTTCTTC. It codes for CASAYATGVDEQFF.

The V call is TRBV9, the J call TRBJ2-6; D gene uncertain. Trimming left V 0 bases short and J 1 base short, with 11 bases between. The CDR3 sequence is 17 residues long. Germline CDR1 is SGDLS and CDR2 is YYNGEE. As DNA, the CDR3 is TGTGCCAGCAGCGTAGGAGAAAACCTTTCTGGGGCCAACGTCCTGACTTTC. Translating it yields CASSVGENLSGANVLTF. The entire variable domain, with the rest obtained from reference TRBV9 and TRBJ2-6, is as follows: DSGVTQTPKHLITATGQRVTLRCSPRSGDLSVYWYQQSLDQGLQFLIQYYNGEERAKGNILERFSAQQFPDLHSELNLSSLELGDSALYFCASSVGENLSGANVLTFGAGSRLTVL.

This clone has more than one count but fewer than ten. CDR3 nucleotides: TGTGCCAGCAGCTCGGGACTACCCAACGAGCAGTACTTC. Protein: CASSSGLPNEQYF. The V and J genes are TRBV11-3 and TRBJ2-7; 7 bases line up with TRBD2. CDR3 length: 13 amino acids. Trimming at V came to 4 bases and at J to 5 bases, leaving 5 bases not matched to a gene. Germline V gene lookup returns CDR1 SGHNT and CDR2 YENEEA.

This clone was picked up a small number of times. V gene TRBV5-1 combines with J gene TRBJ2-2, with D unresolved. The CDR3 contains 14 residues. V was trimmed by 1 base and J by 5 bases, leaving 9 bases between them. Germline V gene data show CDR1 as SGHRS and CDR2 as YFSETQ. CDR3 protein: CASSLNIATGELFF. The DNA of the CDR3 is TGCGCCAGCAGCTTGAATATAGCAACCGGGGAGCTGTTTTTT.